This T cell receptor beta chain was identified during a study of T cell responses to AZD1222 COVID-19 vaccine. General study points: Most donors were white British and more were female, and clonal diversity was possibly underestimated. Only a handful of AZD1222 recipients, six or seven in all, had baseline seropositivity.

Points on this clone: The antigen is not known.

CDR3 size: 15 residues. CDR1 and CDR2 from the germline V gene are SGHVS and FQNEAQ. Trimming shortened V by 5 bases and J by 6 bases, and 16 bases separated the two germline ends. TCRdb keeps only in-frame clones here, not all; method: immunoSEQ multiplex PCR. The sample consists of more than 150,000 clones, approximately 92% of them appearing once. The sequenced sample was peripheral blood, obtained on day 0 of AZD1222 vaccination. The rearrangement uses TRBV7-8 and TRBJ2-2; D may be TRBD1 (5 bases). This receptor was obtained from an adult in good health. CDR3 protein: CASSQTRGQPGELFF. Here the CDR3 DNA reads TGTGCCAGCAGCCAAACCCGCGGACAACCCGGGGAGCTGTTTTTT.